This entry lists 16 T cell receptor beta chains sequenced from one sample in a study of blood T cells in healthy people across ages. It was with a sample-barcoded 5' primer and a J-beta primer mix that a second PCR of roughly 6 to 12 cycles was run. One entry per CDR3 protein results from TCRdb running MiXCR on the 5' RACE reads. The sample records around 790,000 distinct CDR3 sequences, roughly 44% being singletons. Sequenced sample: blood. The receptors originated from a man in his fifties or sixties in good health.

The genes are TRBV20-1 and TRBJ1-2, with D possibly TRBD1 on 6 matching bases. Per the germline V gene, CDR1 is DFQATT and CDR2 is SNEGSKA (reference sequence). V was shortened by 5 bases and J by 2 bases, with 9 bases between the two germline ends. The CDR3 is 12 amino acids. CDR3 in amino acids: CSASDRNYGYTF. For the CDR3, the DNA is TGCAGTGCTTCCGACAGGAACTATGGCTACACCTTC.

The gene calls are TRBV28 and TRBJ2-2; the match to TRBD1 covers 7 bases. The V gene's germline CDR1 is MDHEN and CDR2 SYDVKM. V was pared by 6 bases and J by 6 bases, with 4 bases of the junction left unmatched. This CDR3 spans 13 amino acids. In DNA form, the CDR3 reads TGTGCCAGCAGACCACAGGGGTCCGGGGAGCTGTTTTTT. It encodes CASRPQGSGELFF.

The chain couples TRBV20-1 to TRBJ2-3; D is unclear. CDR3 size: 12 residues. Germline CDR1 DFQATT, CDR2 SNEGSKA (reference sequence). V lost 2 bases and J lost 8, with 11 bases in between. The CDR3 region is CSARTSPGTQYF. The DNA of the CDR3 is TGCAGTGCTAGAACCTCTCCTGGTACGCAGTATTTT.

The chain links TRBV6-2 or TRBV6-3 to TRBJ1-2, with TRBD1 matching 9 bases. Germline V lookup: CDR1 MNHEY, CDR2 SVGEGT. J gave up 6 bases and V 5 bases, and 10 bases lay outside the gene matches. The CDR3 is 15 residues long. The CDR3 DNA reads TGTGCCAGCAGTGATGCCACCACAGGGGGCGATGGCTACACCTTC. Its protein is CASSDATTGGDGYTF.

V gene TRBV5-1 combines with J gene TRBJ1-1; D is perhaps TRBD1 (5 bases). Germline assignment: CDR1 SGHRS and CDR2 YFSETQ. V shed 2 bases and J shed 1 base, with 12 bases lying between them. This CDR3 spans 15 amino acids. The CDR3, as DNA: TGCGCCAGCAGCTTCCGTCCAGGGACGAACACTGAAGCTTTCTTT. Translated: CASSFRPGTNTEAFF.

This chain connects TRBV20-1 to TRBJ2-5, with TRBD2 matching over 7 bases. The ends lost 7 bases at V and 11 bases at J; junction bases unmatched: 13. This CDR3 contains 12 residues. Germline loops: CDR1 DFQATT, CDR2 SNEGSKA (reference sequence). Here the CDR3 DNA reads TGCAGTGTTATTAGGCGGGGGAATGAGCAGTACTTC. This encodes CSVIRRGNEQYF.

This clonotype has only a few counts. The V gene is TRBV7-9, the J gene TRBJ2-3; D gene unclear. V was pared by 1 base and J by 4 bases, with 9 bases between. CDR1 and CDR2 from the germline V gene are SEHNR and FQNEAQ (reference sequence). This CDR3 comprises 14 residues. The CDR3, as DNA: TGTGCCAGCAGCTTAGTTCTATCGGCAGATACGCAGTATTTT. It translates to CASSLVLSADTQYF.

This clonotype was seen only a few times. CDR3 sequence: CASSFTRQISEQYF. As DNA, the CDR3 is TGTGCCAGCAGTTTCACCCGACAGATCTCCGAGCAGTACTTC. The V and J genes are TRBV12-3 or TRBV12-4 and TRBJ2-5; D perhaps matches TRBD1 (5 bases). The assigned J gene may be wrong: the sequence end matches TRBJ2-7 better. This CDR3 contains 14 residues.

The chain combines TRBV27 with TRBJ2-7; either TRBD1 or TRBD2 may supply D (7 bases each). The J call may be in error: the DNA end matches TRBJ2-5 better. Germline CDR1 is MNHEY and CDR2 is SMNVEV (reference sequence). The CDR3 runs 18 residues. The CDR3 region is CASRMRIPGGGLLETQYF. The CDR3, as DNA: TGTGCCAGCCGAATGAGGATACCAGGGGGGGGCCTTTTGGAGACCCAGTACTTC.

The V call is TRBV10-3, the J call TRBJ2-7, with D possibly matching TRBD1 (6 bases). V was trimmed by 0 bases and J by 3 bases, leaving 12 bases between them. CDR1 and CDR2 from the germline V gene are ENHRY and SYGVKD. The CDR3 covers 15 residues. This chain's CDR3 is CAISESTRGGYEQYF. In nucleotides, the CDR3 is TGTGCCATCAGTGAGTCGACCCGAGGGGGCTACGAGCAGTACTTC.

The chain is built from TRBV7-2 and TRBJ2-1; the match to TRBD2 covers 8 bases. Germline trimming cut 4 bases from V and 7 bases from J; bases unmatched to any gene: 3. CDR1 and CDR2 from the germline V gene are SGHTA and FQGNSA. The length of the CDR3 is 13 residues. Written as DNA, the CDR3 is TGTGCCAGCAGCTCGGGGGGGCATAATGAGCAGTTCTTC. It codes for CASSSGGHNEQFF.

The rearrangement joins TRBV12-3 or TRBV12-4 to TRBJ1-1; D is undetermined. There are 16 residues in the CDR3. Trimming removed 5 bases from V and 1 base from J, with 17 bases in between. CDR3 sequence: CASSPRVLRQNTEAFF. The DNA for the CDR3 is TGTGCCAGCAGTCCCCGGGTACTGAGACAGAACACTGAAGCTTTCTTT.

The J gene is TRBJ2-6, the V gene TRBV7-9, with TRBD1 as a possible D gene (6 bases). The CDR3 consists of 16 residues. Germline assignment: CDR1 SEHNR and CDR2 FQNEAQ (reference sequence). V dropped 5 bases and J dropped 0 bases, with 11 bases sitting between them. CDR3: CASSTQGFSGANVLTF. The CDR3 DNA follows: TGTGCCAGCAGCACACAGGGATTCTCTGGGGCCAACGTCCTGACTTTC.

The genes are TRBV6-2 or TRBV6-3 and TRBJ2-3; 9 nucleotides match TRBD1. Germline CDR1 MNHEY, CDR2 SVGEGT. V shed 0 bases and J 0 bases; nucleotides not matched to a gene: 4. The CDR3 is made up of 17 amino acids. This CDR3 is CASSYSRTGASTDTQYF. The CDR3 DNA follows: TGTGCCAGCAGTTACTCGAGGACAGGGGCTAGCACAGATACGCAGTATTTT.

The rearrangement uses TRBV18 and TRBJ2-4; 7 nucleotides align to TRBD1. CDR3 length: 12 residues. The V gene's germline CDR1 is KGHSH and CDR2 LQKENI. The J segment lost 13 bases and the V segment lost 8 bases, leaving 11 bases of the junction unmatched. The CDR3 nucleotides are TGTGCCAGCGCAGGGGACAGCTACGGGCAGTACTTC. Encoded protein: CASAGDSYGQYF.

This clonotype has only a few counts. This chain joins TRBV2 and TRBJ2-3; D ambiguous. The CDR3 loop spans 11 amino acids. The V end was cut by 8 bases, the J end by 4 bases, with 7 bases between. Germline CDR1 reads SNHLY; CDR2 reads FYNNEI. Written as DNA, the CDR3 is TGTGCCAGCCGGGCCTCAGATACGCAGTATTTT. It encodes CASRASDTQYF.